A single T cell receptor (beta chain) is shown here with its context. The CDR3 has 16 residues. The V end was cut by 2 bases, the J end by 2 bases, with 13 bases between. Per the germline V gene, CDR1 is KGHSH and CDR2 is LQKENI. Amplification of TCR beta CDR3 regions was performed using RNA transcripts as template. HTBI primers were used for first-round RT-PCR of the TCR CDR3. TCRdb re-called the multiplex PCR reads with MiXCR, one entry per CDR3 protein. The sample carries 250,000 to 300,000 distinct CDR3 sequences, around 20% recorded once. This sample is part of a study of T cells in Graves' hyperthyroidism and ophthalmopathy.

The rearrangement uses TRBV18 and TRBJ1-5, with a tentative D call TRBD1 (6 bases). Sample: blood. This clonotype was obtained from a man aged 50-59 years with Graves' ophthalmopathy. The CDR3 here is CASSPWGGSGNQPQHF. As DNA, the CDR3 is TGTGCCAGCTCACCATGGGGGGGCAGTGGCAATCAGCCCCAGCATTTT.